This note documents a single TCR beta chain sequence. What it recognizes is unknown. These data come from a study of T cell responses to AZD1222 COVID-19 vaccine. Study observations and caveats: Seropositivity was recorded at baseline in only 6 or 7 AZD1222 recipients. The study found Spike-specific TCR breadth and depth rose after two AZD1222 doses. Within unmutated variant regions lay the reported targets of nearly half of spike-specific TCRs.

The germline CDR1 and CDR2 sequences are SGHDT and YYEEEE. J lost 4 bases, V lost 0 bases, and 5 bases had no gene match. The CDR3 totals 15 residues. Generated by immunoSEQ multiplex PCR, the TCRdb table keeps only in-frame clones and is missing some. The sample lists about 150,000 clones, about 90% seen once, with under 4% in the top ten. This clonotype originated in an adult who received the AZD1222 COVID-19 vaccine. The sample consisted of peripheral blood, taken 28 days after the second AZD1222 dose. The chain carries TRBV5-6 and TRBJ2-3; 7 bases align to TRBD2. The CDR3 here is CASSLDSGMADTQYF. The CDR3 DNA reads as TGTGCCAGCAGCTTGGACAGCGGGATGGCAGATACGCAGTATTTT. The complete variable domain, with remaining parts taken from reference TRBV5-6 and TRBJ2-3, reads DAGVTQSPTHLIKTRGQQVTLRCSPKSGHDTVSWYQQALGQGPQFIFQYYEEEERQRGNFPDRFSGHQFPNYSSELNVNALLLGDSALYLCASSLDSGMADTQYFGPGTRLTVL.